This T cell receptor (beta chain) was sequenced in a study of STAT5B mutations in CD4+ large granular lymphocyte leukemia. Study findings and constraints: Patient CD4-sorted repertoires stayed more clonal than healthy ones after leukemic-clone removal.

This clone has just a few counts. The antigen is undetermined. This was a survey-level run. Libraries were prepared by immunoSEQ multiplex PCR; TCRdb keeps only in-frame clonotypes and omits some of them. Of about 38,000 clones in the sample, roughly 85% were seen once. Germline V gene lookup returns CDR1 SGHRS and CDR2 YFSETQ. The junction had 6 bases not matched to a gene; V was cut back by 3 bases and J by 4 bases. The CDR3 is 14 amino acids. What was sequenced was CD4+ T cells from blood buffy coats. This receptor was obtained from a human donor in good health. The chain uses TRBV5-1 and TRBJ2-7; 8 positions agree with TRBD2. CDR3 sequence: CASSSGLGRYEQYF. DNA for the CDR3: TGCGCCAGCAGCTCGGGACTAGGCCGATACGAGCAGTACTTC.